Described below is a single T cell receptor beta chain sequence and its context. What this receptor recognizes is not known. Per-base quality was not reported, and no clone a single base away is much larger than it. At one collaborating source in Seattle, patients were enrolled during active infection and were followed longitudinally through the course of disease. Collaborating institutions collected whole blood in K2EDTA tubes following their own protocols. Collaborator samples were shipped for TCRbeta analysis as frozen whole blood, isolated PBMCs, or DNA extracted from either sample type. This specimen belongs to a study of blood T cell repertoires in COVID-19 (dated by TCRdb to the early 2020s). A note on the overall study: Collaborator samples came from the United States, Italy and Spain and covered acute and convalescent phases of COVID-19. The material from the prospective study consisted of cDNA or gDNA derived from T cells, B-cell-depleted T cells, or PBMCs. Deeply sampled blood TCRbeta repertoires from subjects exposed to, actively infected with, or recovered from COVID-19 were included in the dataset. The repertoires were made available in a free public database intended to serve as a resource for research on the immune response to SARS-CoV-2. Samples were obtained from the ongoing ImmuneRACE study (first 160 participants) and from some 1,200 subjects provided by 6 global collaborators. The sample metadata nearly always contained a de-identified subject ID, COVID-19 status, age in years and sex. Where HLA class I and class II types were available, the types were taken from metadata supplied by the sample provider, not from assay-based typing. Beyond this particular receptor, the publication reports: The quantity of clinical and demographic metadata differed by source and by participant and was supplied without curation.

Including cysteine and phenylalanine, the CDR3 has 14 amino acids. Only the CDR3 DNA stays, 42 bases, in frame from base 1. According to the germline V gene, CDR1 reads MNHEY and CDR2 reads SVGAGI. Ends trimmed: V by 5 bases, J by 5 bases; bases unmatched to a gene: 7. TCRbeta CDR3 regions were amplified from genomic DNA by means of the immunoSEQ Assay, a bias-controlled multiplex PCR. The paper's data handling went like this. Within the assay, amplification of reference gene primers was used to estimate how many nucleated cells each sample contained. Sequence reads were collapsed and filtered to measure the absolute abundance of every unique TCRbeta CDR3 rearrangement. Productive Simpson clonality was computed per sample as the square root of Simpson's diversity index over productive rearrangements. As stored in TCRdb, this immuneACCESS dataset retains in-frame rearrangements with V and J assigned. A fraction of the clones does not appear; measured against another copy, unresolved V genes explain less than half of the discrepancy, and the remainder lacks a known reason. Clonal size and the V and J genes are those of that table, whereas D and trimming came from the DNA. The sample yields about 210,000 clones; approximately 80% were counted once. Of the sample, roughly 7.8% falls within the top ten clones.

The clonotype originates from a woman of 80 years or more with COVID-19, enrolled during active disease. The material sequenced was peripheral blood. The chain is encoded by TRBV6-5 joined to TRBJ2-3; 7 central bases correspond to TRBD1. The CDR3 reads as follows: CASSIGTEGDTQYF. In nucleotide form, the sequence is TGTGCCAGCAGTATAGGGACAGAAGGAGATACGCAGTATTTT.